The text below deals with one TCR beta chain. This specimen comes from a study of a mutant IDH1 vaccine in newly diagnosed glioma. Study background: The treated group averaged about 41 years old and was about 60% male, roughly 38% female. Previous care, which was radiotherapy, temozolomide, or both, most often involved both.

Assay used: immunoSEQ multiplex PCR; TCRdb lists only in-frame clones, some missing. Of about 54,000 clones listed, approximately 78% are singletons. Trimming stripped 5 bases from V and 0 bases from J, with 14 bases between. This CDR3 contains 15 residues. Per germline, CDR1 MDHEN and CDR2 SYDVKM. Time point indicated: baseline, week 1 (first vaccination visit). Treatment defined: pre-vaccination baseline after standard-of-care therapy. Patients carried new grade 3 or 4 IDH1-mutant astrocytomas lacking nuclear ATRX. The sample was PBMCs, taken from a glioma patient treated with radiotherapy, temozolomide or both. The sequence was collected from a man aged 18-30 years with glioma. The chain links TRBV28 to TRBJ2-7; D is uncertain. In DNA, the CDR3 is TGTGCCAGCAGTCCCGGCGTCACGAACTCCTACGAGCAGTACTTC. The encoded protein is CASSPGVTNSYEQYF.